The entry below gives a single TCR beta chain sequence along with its context. Germline V gene sequence: CDR1 SNHLY, CDR2 FYNNEI. Trimming left V 4 bases short and J 4 bases short, with 14 bases between. The CDR3 is 15 residues long. TCRdb used MiXCR to reprocess the 5' RACE reads, holding one entry per CDR3 protein. The table lists roughly 150,000 distinct CDR3 sequences, about 15% of them singletons. The sample comes from a study of T-cell memory formation after mild COVID-19. The receptor's source is an adult woman who had mild COVID-19 (a few samples of this study predate the infection). Cell type and time point are not known. The rearrangement joins TRBV2 to TRBJ1-3, with unresolved D. The sample was PBMCs or a T cell subset sorted from them (not recorded which). In nucleotides, the CDR3 is TGTGCCAGCAGTGTAAGGGAAATGTCCGGAAACACCATATATTTT. It translates to CASSVREMSGNTIYF.